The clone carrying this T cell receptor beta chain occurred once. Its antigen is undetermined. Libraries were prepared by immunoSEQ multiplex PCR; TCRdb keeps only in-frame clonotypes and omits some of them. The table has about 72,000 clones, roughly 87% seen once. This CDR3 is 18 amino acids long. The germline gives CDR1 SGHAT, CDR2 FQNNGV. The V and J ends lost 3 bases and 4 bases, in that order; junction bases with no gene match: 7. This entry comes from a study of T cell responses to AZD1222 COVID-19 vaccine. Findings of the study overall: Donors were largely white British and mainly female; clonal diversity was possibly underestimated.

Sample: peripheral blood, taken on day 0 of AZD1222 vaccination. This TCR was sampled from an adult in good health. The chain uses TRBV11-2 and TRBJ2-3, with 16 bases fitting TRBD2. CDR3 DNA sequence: TGTGCCAGCAGCTTGCCCCCGGGACTAGCGGGGGGGCCAGATACGCAGTATTTT. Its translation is CASSLPPGLAGGPDTQYF.